Below are 28 T cell receptor beta chains sequenced from a single sample in a study of OX40 agonist ivuxolimab in advanced cancers. Profiled with immunoSEQ multiplex PCR; TCRdb holds only in-frame clones, not every one. Among over 15,000 clones listed, approximately 82% were seen once. The source was CD4+ or CD8+ T cells sorted from blood, collected in a trial of the OX40 agonist ivuxolimab. These receptors originate from an adult with an advanced solid tumor such as melanoma, head and neck, liver or kidney cancer.

V gene TRBV21-1 combines with J gene TRBJ2-3; TRBD2, as called in the table, went unchecked against the DNA. TRBV21-1 is assigned pseudogene status. The CDR3 spans 16 residues. The DNA of the CDR3 is TGTGCCAGCAGCAAAGTTCGGGGAAGACTCACAGATACGCAGTATTTT. Residues: CASSKVRGRLTDTQYF.

The chain links TRBV2 to TRBJ1-4; D is ambiguous. The CDR3 has 12 residues. Looked up from germline, CDR1 is SNHLY and CDR2 is FYNNEI. Deletions cut 6 bases from V and 8 bases from J, with 10 bases between. The CDR3 region is CASRRVGEKLFF. The CDR3 DNA is TGTGCCAGCAGGCGGGTGGGGGAAAAACTGTTTTTT. The full variable domain, completed using reference TRBV2 and TRBJ1-4, is EPEVTQTPSHQVTQMGQEVILRCVPISNHLYFYWYRQILGQKVEFLVSFYNNEISEKSEIFDDQFSVERPDGSNFTLKIRSTKLEDSAMYFCASRRVGEKLFFGSGTQLSVL.

This sequence joins TRBV7-6 and TRBJ2-3; TRBD1 matches 9 bases. Unmatched junction bases numbered 7, after V lost 1 base and J lost 2 bases. Germline V lookup: CDR1 SGHVS, CDR2 FNYEAQ. This CDR3 region has 17 residues. In nucleotides, the CDR3 is TGTGCCAGCAGCTTAGGGGGAGGGACAGGGTTCACAGATACGCAGTATTTT. This translates into CASSLGGGTGFTDTQYF.

The V and J genes are TRBV9 and TRBJ2-3, with 7 bases fitting TRBD2. Trimming took 3 bases from V and 5 from J; bases not matched to a gene: 6. The CDR3 length is 14 residues. Germline CDR1 and CDR2: SGDLS and YYNGEE. The CDR3 bases are TGTGCCAGCAGCGCGCGGGAGTGGGTAGATACGCAGTATTTT. This gives the protein CASSAREWVDTQYF.

The rearrangement uses TRBV11-2 and TRBJ2-1; 12 bases agree with TRBD2. The CDR3 consists of 16 residues. Per germline, CDR1 SGHAT and CDR2 FQNNGV. Losses at the gene ends were 4 bases for V and 9 bases for J; bases not matched to a gene: 10. The CDR3 nucleotides are TGTGCCAGCAGCTGGGATCTAGCGGGAGGGCGGGGTGAGCAGTTCTTC. Translation: CASSWDLAGGRGEQFF.

The V and J genes are TRBV9 and TRBJ2-1; 11 positions agree with TRBD2. The CDR3 length is 16 residues. The V and J ends lost 4 bases and 4 bases, in that order; junction bases with no gene match: 7. Germline V CDR1 and CDR2: SGDLS, YYNGEE. CDR3 loop: CASSTTSGSQYNEQFF. The CDR3 nucleotides are TGTGCCAGCAGCACCACTAGCGGGAGTCAATACAATGAGCAGTTCTTC. The full variable domain, in which reference TRBV9 and TRBJ2-1 provide the parts outside the CDR3, is DSGVTQTPKHLITATGQRVTLRCSPRSGDLSVYWYQQSLDQGLQFLIQYYNGEERAKGNILERFSAQQFPDLHSELNLSSLELGDSALYFCASSTTSGSQYNEQFFGPGTRLTVL.

The chain employs TRBV2 and TRBJ2-3, with D possibly TRBD2 on 6 matching bases. CDR3 length: 13 residues. The V end was cut by 6 bases, the J end by 4 bases, with 11 bases between. The germline V gene encodes CDR1 SNHLY and CDR2 FYNNEI. CDR3 in amino acids: CASSHPGADTQYF. The DNA of the CDR3 is TGTGCCAGCAGCCACCCGGGGGCAGATACGCAGTATTTT.

The rearrangement joins TRBV28 to TRBJ2-5, with 13 bases lining up with TRBD2. The J call may be wrong; the DNA end is better matched by TRBJ2-7. This CDR3 is built from 14 residues. The germline CDR1 and CDR2 sequences are MDHEN and SYDVKM. CDR3 in DNA: TGTGCCAGCACCCTGACTAGCGGGAGGTACGAGCAGTACTTC. Protein sequence: CASTLTSGRYEQYF.

This clone has a handful of counts. The chain combines TRBV5-1 with TRBJ1-2, with D unclear. V was pared by 2 bases and J by 4 bases, with 15 bases between. Germline CDR1 reads SGHRS; CDR2 reads YFSETQ. The CDR3 is 15 residues long. The CDR3 region has the DNA TGCGCCAGCAGCTTACTCGGAACCAATCTCTATGGCTACACCTTC. Its protein is CASSLLGTNLYGYTF.

V gene TRBV27 combines with J gene TRBJ2-7, with TRBD1 matching 7 bases. The CDR3 consists of 14 residues. Germline V gives CDR1 MNHEY, CDR2 SMNVEV (reference sequence). The V and J ends lost 6 bases and 4 bases, in that order; junction bases with no gene match: 9. The CDR3 here is CASSPTGYGYEQYF. In nucleotides, the CDR3 is TGTGCCAGCAGCCCGACAGGGTATGGGTACGAGCAGTACTTC.

V is TRBV28 and J is TRBJ2-7, with TRBD1 matching 10 bases. V lost 7 bases, J lost 2 bases, and 20 bases stayed unmatched. The CDR3 is made up of 19 amino acids. CDR1 is MDHEN, CDR2 SYDVKM, per germline. This CDR3 is CASNTPHDRGRRLPYEQYF. CDR3 DNA: TGTGCCAGCAACACCCCCCATGACAGGGGGCGCAGATTGCCCTACGAGCAGTACTTC.

The chain couples TRBV4-2 to TRBJ1-3; no firm D call. Trimming cost V 1 base and J 4 bases, with 8 bases left between them. Germline V gene lookup returns CDR1 LGHNA and CDR2 YNFKEQ. This CDR3 comprises 14 residues. CDR3 loop: CASSQGFEGNTIYF. CDR3 DNA: TGTGCCAGCAGCCAAGGATTTGAGGGAAACACCATATATTTT.

The chain links TRBV5-1 to TRBJ2-7; tentatively, D is TRBD2 (6 bases). Per germline, CDR1 SGHRS and CDR2 YFSETQ. Trimming took 5 bases from V and 2 from J, leaving 11 bases between them. This CDR3 contains 13 residues. DNA of the CDR3: TGCGCCAGCAGTCCAGGGACTGCCTACGAGCAGTACTTC. Amino acid sequence: CASSPGTAYEQYF.

There are a few counts of this clone. For the CDR3, the DNA is TGCGCCAGCAGCCCAGGGGTCAGCTTCACAGATACGCAGTATTTT. Protein sequence: CASSPGVSFTDTQYF. The chain uses TRBV5-1 and TRBJ2-3; maybe TRBD1 (6 bases). Trimming removed 4 bases at V and 2 bases at J, with 14 bases between. There are 15 residues in the CDR3. The germline V gene has CDR1 SGHRS and CDR2 YFSETQ.

This clone turned up a few times. This sequence joins TRBV29-1 and TRBJ2-1; the D gene is possibly TRBD2 (6 bases). CDR1 SQVTM and CDR2 ANQGSEA come from the germline V gene. This CDR3 has 12 residues. The V end was cut by 0 bases, the J end by 9 bases, with 9 bases between. The CDR3, as DNA: TGCAGCGTTGAAGACATCGGGAGTGAGCAGTTCTTC. This gives the protein CSVEDIGSEQFF.

The CDR3 is CASSPQGGTSQPQHF. CDR3 DNA sequence: TGTGCCAGCAGCCCCCAGGGAGGGACCAGTCAGCCCCAGCATTTT. This chain joins TRBV7-2 and TRBJ1-5, with a possible D match to TRBD1 (5 bases). Looked up from germline, CDR1 is SGHTA and CDR2 is FQGNSA. The CDR3 extends over 15 amino acids. V lost 5 bases and J 6 bases, leaving 17 bases between the germline ends. Full variable domain (rest looked up from reference TRBV7-2 and TRBJ1-5): GAGVSQSPSNKVTEKGKDVELRCDPISGHTALYWYRQSLGQGLEFLIYFQGNSAPDKSGLPSDRFSAERTGGSVSTLTIQRTQQEDSAVYLCASSPQGGTSQPQHFGDGTRLSIL.

CDR3 in DNA: TGTGCCAGCAGCAAGAGACAGGGTGTAAGCACCGGGGAGCTGTTTTTT. Protein: CASSKRQGVSTGELFF. The rearrangement uses TRBV27 and TRBJ2-2; the match to TRBD1 covers 7 bases. V was pared by 6 bases and J by 4 bases, with 11 bases of the junction left unmatched. Germline values: CDR1 MNHEY, CDR2 SMNVEV (reference sequence). The CDR3 has 16 residues.

The rearrangement links TRBV7-2 to TRBJ2-7; 7 bases are shared with TRBD1. The J segment lost 0 bases and the V segment lost 4 bases, leaving 9 bases of the junction unmatched. There are 16 residues in the CDR3. CDR1 is SGHTA, CDR2 FQGNSA, per germline. The CDR3 DNA sequence: TGTGCCAGCAGCTCTACGACAGGGTTTTTCTCCTACGAGCAGTACTTC. It encodes CASSSTTGFFSYEQYF.

The chain combines TRBV19 with TRBJ2-7, with D possibly matching TRBD1 (6 bases). The CDR3 is 13 amino acids. The ends were cut back, 4 bases at V and 6 bases at J, with 13 bases in the middle. Germline V gene lookup returns CDR1 LNHDA and CDR2 SQIVND (reference sequence). The CDR3: CASSRTALGEQYF. The CDR3 nucleotides are TGTGCCAGTAGTAGGACAGCCCTAGGCGAGCAGTACTTC. The full variable domain, with the rest looked up from reference TRBV19 and TRBJ2-7, is DGGITQSPKYLFRKEGQNVTLSCEQNLNHDAMYWYRQDPGQGLRLIYYSQIVNDFQKGDIAEGYSVSREKKESFPLTVTSAQKNPTAFYLCASSRTALGEQYFGPGTRLTVT.

The rearrangement links TRBV18 to TRBJ1-1, with 8 positions matching TRBD1. V lost 4 bases and J lost 0; bases outside the gene matches: 1. CDR1 and CDR2 (germline): KGHSH, LQKENI. CDR3 size: 14 residues. In DNA form, the CDR3 reads TGTGCCAGCTCACGACAGGGGATGAACACTGAAGCTTTCTTT. This codes for CASSRQGMNTEAFF.

The genes are TRBV6-5 and TRBJ1-1; unclear D gene. V was cut by 6 bases and J by 0 bases, with 2 bases left in between. This CDR3 contains 11 residues. Germline V CDR1 and CDR2: MNHEY, SVGAGI. DNA for the CDR3: TGTGCCAGCAGGATGAACACTGAAGCTTTCTTT. This sequence encodes CASRMNTEAFF.

The chain is built from TRBV20-1 and TRBJ2-1; TRBD1 might be the D (5 bases). Germline V lookup: CDR1 DFQATT, CDR2 SNEGSKA (reference sequence). This CDR3 contains 11 residues. Deletions cut 7 bases from V and 7 bases from J, with 11 bases between. The CDR3 DNA is TGCAGTGTAGGCAGGGTGAATGAGCAGTTCTTC. Its translation is CSVGRVNEQFF.

The chain recombines TRBV5-6 with TRBJ2-5, with D perhaps matching TRBD1 (6 bases). Germline CDR1 and CDR2: SGHDT and YYEEEE. V dropped 3 bases and J dropped 1 base, with 10 bases sitting between them. The CDR3 is 14 residues long. CDR3 coding DNA: TGTGCCAGCAGCTCCCAGGGGATCCAAGAGACCCAGTACTTC. Translated, it gives CASSSQGIQETQYF.

The CDR3 sequence: CASSDRQNTEAFF. The CDR3 DNA is TGTGCCAGCAGTGACAGGCAGAACACTGAAGCTTTCTTT. This chain connects TRBV6-5 to TRBJ1-1; D may be TRBD1 (6 bases). Trimming pared 5 bases from V and 1 base from J, leaving 8 bases between. There are 13 residues in the CDR3. Germline assignment: CDR1 MNHEY and CDR2 SVGAGI.

The J gene is TRBJ2-3, the V gene TRBV5-1, with D hard to call. Trimming removed 3 bases at V and 4 bases at J, with 6 bases between. The CDR3 contains 12 residues. Germline CDR1 and CDR2: SGHRS and YFSETQ. Written as DNA, the CDR3 is TGCGCCAGCAGCTCCCCCCCAGATACGCAGTATTTT. It specifies CASSSPPDTQYF.

This clone was seen only once. Here the CDR3 DNA reads TGTGCCAGCAGCGGAGGCGGGGTGTCCTACGAGCAGTACTTC. Protein product: CASSGGGVSYEQYF. The rearrangement uses TRBV7-2 and TRBJ2-7; D possibly corresponds to TRBD2 (6 bases). Trimming stripped 5 bases from V and 1 base from J, with 12 bases between. Germline loops: CDR1 SGHTA, CDR2 FQGNSA. CDR3 size: 14 residues.

The rearrangement joins TRBV7-2 to TRBJ2-1; 16 bases align to TRBD2. This CDR3 contains 16 residues. Germline loops: CDR1 SGHTA, CDR2 FQGNSA. The V segment lost 5 bases and the J segment 7 bases; nucleotides outside the gene matches: 5. CDR3 residues: CASSPGGLAGGNEQFF. The CDR3 DNA reads as TGTGCCAGCAGCCCCGGGGGACTAGCGGGAGGGAATGAGCAGTTCTTC.

This sequence joins TRBV11-2 and TRBJ1-4; no reliable D call. CDR3 length: 15 amino acids. Germline V gene data show CDR1 as SGHAT and CDR2 as FQNNGV. V gave up 6 bases and J gave up 8 bases, with 19 bases separating them. The CDR3 DNA sequence: TGTGCCAGCAGGCGAGGACGGCCTAGAGGGGAAAAACTGTTTTTT. It translates to CASRRGRPRGEKLFF.